These 19 T cell receptor beta chains share one sample of origin, sequenced in a study of OX40 agonist ivuxolimab in advanced cancers. Using immunoSEQ multiplex PCR, the repertoire was profiled, and TCRdb retains in-frame clones only, with some absent. The sample has more than 70,000 clones, 80% to 90% seen once. The sample in question was CD4+ or CD8+ T cells sorted from blood, obtained in a trial of the OX40 agonist ivuxolimab. Receptors originate from an adult with an advanced solid tumor such as melanoma, head and neck, liver or kidney cancer.

The J gene is TRBJ2-1, the V gene TRBV28, with D uncertain. The CDR3 length is 13 residues. The germline gives CDR1 MDHEN, CDR2 SYDVKM. Trimming stripped 7 bases from V and 5 bases from J, with 12 bases between. CDR3 protein: CASKGGLNNEQFF. The CDR3 DNA reads as TGTGCCAGCAAGGGCGGATTAAACAATGAGCAGTTCTTC.

V and J are TRBV6-5 and TRBJ1-2, with no clear D. The V and J ends lost 5 bases and 5 bases respectively, with 15 bases between them. The CDR3 consists of 14 residues. Germline-derived CDR1 and CDR2 are MNHEY and SVGAGI. The CDR3 coding sequence is TGTGCCAGCAGTACTCCCGGGTCCCGATATGGCTACACCTTC. The encoded protein is CASSTPGSRYGYTF.

The chain recombines TRBV5-4 with TRBJ1-6, with a tentative D call TRBD1 (5 bases). CDR1 and CDR2 (germline): SGHNT, YYREEE (reference sequence). CDR3 length: 16 residues. Between the trimmed V and J ends, which lost 1 base and 7 bases, there was a span of 15 bases. DNA for the CDR3: TGTGCCAGCAGCTTGTGGGGGAACGGGGTGAATTCACCCCTCCACTTT. Translated, it gives CASSLWGNGVNSPLHF.

The chain has TRBV7-7 and TRBJ2-1; TRBD2 agrees at 10 bases. Trimming took 5 bases from V and 8 from J; bases not matched to a gene: 9. Germline loops: CDR1 SSHAT, CDR2 FNYEAQ (reference sequence). The CDR3 is 15 amino acids. CDR3 nucleotides: TGTGCCAGCAGCCCTCGAAGCGGGAGGGCATATGAGCAGTTCTTC. Translation: CASSPRSGRAYEQFF.

The chain uses TRBV5-1 and TRBJ2-1; TRBD2 might be the D (5 bases). The germline V gene has CDR1 SGHRS and CDR2 YFSETQ. This CDR3 spans 15 amino acids. V was pared by 4 bases and J by 7 bases, with 18 bases between. In DNA form, the CDR3 reads TGCGCCAGCAGCCTTACGTGGCTAGCTGGAAATGAGCAGTTCTTC. The encoded protein is CASSLTWLAGNEQFF. Variable domain in full (rest from reference TRBV5-1 and TRBJ2-1): KAGVTQTPRYLIKTRGQQVTLSCSPISGHRSVSWYQQTPGQGLQFLFEYFSETQRNKGNFPGRFSGRQFSNSRSEMNVSTLELGDSALYLCASSLTWLAGNEQFFGPGTRLTVL.

This rearrangement joins TRBV5-4 to TRBJ1-5; D gene unclear. CDR1 and CDR2 (germline): SGHNT, YYREEE (reference sequence). The CDR3 is made up of 14 amino acids. Trimming pared 4 bases from V and 5 bases from J, leaving 13 bases between. The CDR3 sequence: CASSTRPGDQPQHF. In nucleotides, the CDR3 is TGTGCCAGCAGCACCCGACCCGGGGATCAGCCCCAGCATTTT.

This chain links TRBV30 with TRBJ2-1; D remains ambiguous. This CDR3 is 12 amino acids long. Trimming shortened V by 7 bases and J by 4 bases, and 11 bases separated the two germline ends. Germline CDR1 is GTSNPN and CDR2 is SVGIG (reference sequence). CDR3 sequence reads: CALGSEYNEQFF. CDR3 DNA sequence: TGTGCCTTGGGATCCGAGTACAATGAGCAGTTCTTC.

The chain employs TRBV5-1 and TRBJ2-1; D remains unclear. The germline CDR1 and CDR2 sequences are SGHRS and YFSETQ. The V gene lost 4 bases and the J gene lost 3 bases, with 5 bases spanning the gap. This CDR3 spans 12 amino acids. The CDR3 sequence is CASSLNYNEQFF. As DNA, the CDR3 is TGCGCCAGCAGCCTGAACTACAATGAGCAGTTCTTC.

The chain employs TRBV6-1 and TRBJ1-5; D is perhaps TRBD1 (6 bases). Germline CDR1 is MNHNS and CDR2 is SASEGT. This CDR3 has 15 residues. V was pared by 0 bases and J by 7 bases, with 13 bases between. The CDR3 protein is CASSEAGRGYQPQHF. The CDR3 DNA follows: TGTGCCAGCAGTGAAGCAGGCAGGGGATACCAGCCCCAGCATTTT.

This chain connects TRBV19 to TRBJ1-6; D is unresolved. The CDR3 spans 15 residues. The germline V and J ends were trimmed by 3 bases and 3 bases, with 9 bases remaining between them. Germline CDR1 reads LNHDA; CDR2 reads SQIVND (reference sequence). The CDR3 here is CASSMRDVYNSPLHF. As DNA, the CDR3 is TGTGCCAGTAGTATGAGGGATGTCTATAATTCACCCCTCCACTTT.

The chain employs TRBV28 and TRBJ1-5, with 11 bases that match TRBD1. Germline CDR1 and CDR2: MDHEN and SYDVKM. The CDR3 consists of 14 residues. V lost 4 bases and J lost 5; bases outside the gene matches: 1. DNA for the CDR3: TGTGCCAGCAGTTCGGGACAGGGGGATCAGCCCCAGCATTTT. As protein: CASSSGQGDQPQHF.

The V gene is TRBV30, the J gene TRBJ1-2; 7 nucleotides line up with TRBD1. V lost 7 bases to trimming and J lost 0 bases; unmatched junction nucleotides: 5. There are 13 residues in the CDR3. Germline V CDR1 and CDR2: GTSNPN, SVGIG (reference sequence). CDR3 DNA: TGTGCCTTTTACAGGGGAGCTAACTATGGCTACACCTTC. Translating gives CAFYRGANYGYTF. Variable domain in full (rest from reference TRBV30 and TRBJ1-2): SQTIHQWPATLVQPVGSPLSLECTVEGTSNPNLYWYRQAAGRGLQLLFYSVGIGQISSEVPQNLSASRPQDRQFILSSKKLLLSDSGFYLCAFYRGANYGYTFGSGTRLTVV.

The rearrangement links TRBV6-5 to TRBJ2-2; D remains unclear. Germline values: CDR1 MNHEY, CDR2 SVGAGI. This CDR3 is 13 amino acids long. The germline V and J ends were trimmed by 4 bases and 2 bases, with 5 bases remaining between them. The CDR3 protein is CASSSLNTGELFF. The CDR3 region has the DNA TGTGCCAGCAGTTCCCTTAACACCGGGGAGCTGTTTTTT.

The rearrangement uses TRBV28 and TRBJ1-1; no clear D. With 7 bases removed from V and 2 bases from J, the gap between germline ends came to 17 bases. This CDR3 has 15 amino acids. Germline V lookup: CDR1 MDHEN, CDR2 SYDVKM. CDR3: CASMVLGQANTEAFF. The CDR3 bases are TGTGCCAGCATGGTCCTCGGGCAGGCTAACACTGAAGCTTTCTTT.

Details on this clone: The sample carries other DNA sequences with the same CDR3. The chain uses TRBV5-1 and TRBJ1-1; D gene ambiguous. There are 13 residues in the CDR3. V dropped 2 bases and J dropped 1 base, with 6 bases sitting between them. Germline assignment: CDR1 SGHRS and CDR2 YFSETQ. CDR3: CASSFSGNTEAFF. The CDR3 nucleotides read TGCGCCAGCAGCTTTTCGGGGAACACTGAAGCTTTCTTT.

The chain has TRBV19 and TRBJ1-6, with TRBD1 matching over 7 bases. Germline CDR1 LNHDA, CDR2 SQIVND (reference sequence). Losses at the gene ends were 7 bases for V and 9 bases for J; bases not matched to a gene: 9. The CDR3 sequence is 14 residues long. The CDR3 coding sequence is TGTGCCAGTACGGGCCAGGGGGGCGGTTCACCCCTCCACTTT. It codes for CASTGQGGGSPLHF.

The chain links TRBV14 to TRBJ2-5, with 11 positions matching TRBD1. Germline assignment: CDR1 SGHDN and CDR2 FVKESK. The CDR3 runs to 15 residues. Trimming cost V 4 bases and J 4 bases; bases outside gene matches: 5. The CDR3 spells CASSPGQGARETQYF. The CDR3 DNA sequence: TGTGCCAGCAGCCCCGGACAGGGGGCGAGAGAGACCCAGTACTTC.

This clone was found a few times. A far larger clone is one base from this, pointing to a likely read error. Distinct nucleotide sequences in the sample also encode this CDR3. The V call is TRBV11-2, the J call TRBJ2-7; D remains ambiguous. Germline loops: CDR1 SGHAT, CDR2 FQNNGV. V was pared by 5 bases and J by 7 bases, with 24 bases between. The CDR3 has 16 amino acids. The CDR3 nucleotides are TGTGCCAGCAGCCAAGAATCGGCCCTCGAACGGTCTGAGCAGTACTTC. Protein sequence: CASSQESALERSEQYF.

This chain uses TRBV19 with TRBJ2-4; D gene uncertain. CDR1 and CDR2 from the germline V gene are LNHDA and SQIVND (reference sequence). The CDR3 covers 11 residues. Trimming shortened V by 5 bases and J by 13 bases, and 12 bases separated the two germline ends. CDR3 region: CASSPGRVQYF. CDR3 nucleotide sequence: TGTGCCAGTAGTCCCGGACGGGTCCAGTACTTC.